This T cell receptor (beta chain) was retrieved from a study of blood T cell repertoires in COVID-19. Study in general: Both acute and convalescent COVID-19 samples were obtained from the United States, Italy and Spain.

Only one count was recorded for this clone. V was pared by 6 bases and J by 3 bases, with 11 bases of the junction left unmatched. This CDR3 has 15 amino acids. Per the germline V gene, CDR1 is MNHEY and CDR2 is SMNVEV (reference sequence). The protocol was immunoSEQ multiplex PCR, while the TCRdb copy is restricted to in-frame clones and leaves out a portion. The sample includes about 200,000 clones, around 84% of them seen just once. The receptor was isolated from a human donor in a cohort sampled during active COVID-19. Sample: peripheral blood. The chain employs TRBV27 and TRBJ2-7; 7 nucleotides match TRBD1. The CDR3 reads CASRLTGQNFYEQYF. For the CDR3, the DNA is TGTGCCAGCAGATTAACGGGACAGAACTTCTACGAGCAGTACTTC.